This TCR beta chain emerged from a study of blood T cell repertoires in COVID-19. The V gene lost 3 bases and the J gene lost 4 bases, with 16 bases spanning the gap. This CDR3 is 15 amino acids long. CDR1 and CDR2 from the germline V gene are SGHNT and YYREEE (reference sequence). Clones were read by immunoSEQ multiplex PCR, and TCRdb kept only the in-frame ones, dropping some. Seen here are 190,000 or so clones, approximately 75% observed once, and the top ten hold around 9%. The chain couples TRBV5-4 to TRBJ2-5; D is perhaps TRBD2 (6 bases). The TCR was taken from a man aged 35 to 55 who had recovered from COVID-19. Sequenced sample: PBMCs or T cells enriched from blood (not recorded which). The CDR3 DNA sequence: TGTGCCAGCAGCTCGGCTAGCGAGGACCGAGAGACCCAGTACTTC. Translating it yields CASSSASEDRETQYF.